This is a list of T cell receptor beta chains from one sample in a study of T-cell reconstitution after alpha-beta-depleted transplantation in children. TCRdb re-called the PCR reads through MiXCR, storing one row per CDR3 protein. The table includes some 830,000 distinct CDR3 sequences, 16% detected once. Material: PBMCs, mostly from graft donor cells, obtained 360 days after TCRalphabeta/CD19-depleted stem cell transplant. The source is a male patient younger than 18 who had a stem cell transplant for acute lymphoblastic leukemia, so the T cells may come from the graft donor. CDR3s leave out the opening cysteine and the closing phenylalanine or tryptophan. Each record gives: clone size, V gene, CDR3 protein. Rows may omit the clone size; those that give it use once, few, many or a size class.

few	TRBV18	ASSPPAAGELF
many	TRBV29-1	SAELTGLSSYT
.	TRBV12-3/TRBV12-4	ASSSSRTPYQPQH
few	TRBV10-2	ASGTSPISYNEQF
few	TRBV29-1	SVAGLAGSSYNEQF
few	TRBV3-1	ASSAWAENTEAF
few	TRBV12-3/TRBV12-4	ASSLKDRDGYTEAF
many	TRBV7-6	ASSLAHGRVYEQY
few	TRBV6-1	ASSRKQGSNQPQH
.	TRBV4-1	ASSQDRSGKPNYGYT
few	TRBV7-3	ASSQLGGEETQY
many	TRBV12-3/TRBV12-4	ASSNRVETQY
few	TRBV7-9	ARTSSGMENTGELF
few	TRBV12-3/TRBV12-4	ASSLTTVNQPQH
few	TRBV7-9	ASSLGPLVREGPHEQY
few	TRBV29-1	SVRDREALEKLF
.	TRBV12-3/TRBV12-4	ASSLDRPLEPQH
few	TRBV5-4	ASSFPTGSGANVLT
many	TRBV7-2	ASFIVNTGELF
few	TRBV5-5	ASSLAGGPTTETQY
.	TRBV29-1	SVLDLGNTIY
few	TRBV2	ASSGVAGELQETQY
.	TRBV5-1	ASSIEDRRPYEQY
many	TRBV19	ASIPGGGRNEQF
few	TRBV9	ASSVVSQNTGELF
few	TRBV27	ASSWAGDGSPLH
few	TRBV5-1	ASSLVGEGNTEAF
many	TRBV5-1	ASSLGDLSYNEQF
few	TRBV7-8	ASSSWRVAANNEQF
.	TRBV29-1	SVLKFGIQGVNTEAF
.	TRBV20-1	CAAGTSGRRRTDEQF
few	TRBV6-5	ASSHIGGQETQY
many	TRBV4-1	ASSQGQGNVYEQY
.	TRBV5-1	ASSFRAGGQYEQY
few	TRBV4-1	ASSLGLVVAANTGELF
.	TRBV5-1	ASSLAGQRNEKLF
few	TRBV20-1	SAQQGWGNTIY
few	TRBV20-1	TGGTSGSGETQY
few	TRBV7-8	ASSQPLYLHEQY
.	TRBV20-1	SVTRDRAF
.	TRBV4-1	ASSRFFQGRTGELF
many	TRBV21-1	ASTGLAGLRNEQF
.	TRBV5-6	ASSFLPSGPLNEQF
.	TRBV5-5	ASSFLGILADSYEQY
few	TRBV4-2	ASSQEDRGLNTEAF
.	TRBV11-2	ASRSGERELPLQETQY
few	TRBV20-1	SARGQGTGELF
.	TRBV4-1	ASSQEPAGASYEQY
.	TRBV9	ASSVGPSGTNEQF
few	TRBV9	ASSGGYSGTEKNQPQH
.	TRBV12-3/TRBV12-4	ASLEGHPTSGSLF
.	TRBV5-1	ASSLVGLYGYT
few	TRBV20-1	SARPGTEYEQY
.	TRBV7-9	ASSFGQLSSYEQY